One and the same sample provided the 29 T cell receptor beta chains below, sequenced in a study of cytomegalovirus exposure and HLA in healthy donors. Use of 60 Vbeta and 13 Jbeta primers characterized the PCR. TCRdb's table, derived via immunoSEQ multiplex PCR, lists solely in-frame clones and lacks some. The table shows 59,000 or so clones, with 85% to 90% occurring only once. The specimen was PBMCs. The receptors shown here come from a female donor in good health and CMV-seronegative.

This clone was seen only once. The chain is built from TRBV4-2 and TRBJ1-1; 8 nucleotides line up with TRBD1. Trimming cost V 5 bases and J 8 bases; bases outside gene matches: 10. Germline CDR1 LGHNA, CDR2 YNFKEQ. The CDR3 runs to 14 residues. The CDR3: CASSFAGQGLEAFF. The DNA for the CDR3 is TGTGCCAGCAGCTTTGCTGGACAGGGCCTAGAAGCTTTCTTT.

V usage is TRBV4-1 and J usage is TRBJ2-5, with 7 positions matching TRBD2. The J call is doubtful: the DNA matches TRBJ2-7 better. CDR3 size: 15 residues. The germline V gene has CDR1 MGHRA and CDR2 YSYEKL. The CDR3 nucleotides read TGCGCCAGCAGCCGACAGCGGGGAACGACCTACGAGCAGTACTTC. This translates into CASSRQRGTTYEQYF.

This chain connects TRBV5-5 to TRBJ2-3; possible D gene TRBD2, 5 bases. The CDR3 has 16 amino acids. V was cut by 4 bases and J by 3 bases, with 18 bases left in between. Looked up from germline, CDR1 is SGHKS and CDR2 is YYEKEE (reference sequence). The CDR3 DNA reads TGTGCCAGCAGCCCCCCGCGGGCTGTAGGGACAGATACGCAGTATTTT. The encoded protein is CASSPPRAVGTDTQYF.

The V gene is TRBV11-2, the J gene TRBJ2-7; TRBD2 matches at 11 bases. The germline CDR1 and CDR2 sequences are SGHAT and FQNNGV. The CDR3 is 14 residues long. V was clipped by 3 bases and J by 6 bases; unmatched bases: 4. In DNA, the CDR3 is TGTGCCAGCAGCTTTACTAGCGGGAGTAGCGAGCAGTACTTC. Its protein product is CASSFTSGSSEQYF.

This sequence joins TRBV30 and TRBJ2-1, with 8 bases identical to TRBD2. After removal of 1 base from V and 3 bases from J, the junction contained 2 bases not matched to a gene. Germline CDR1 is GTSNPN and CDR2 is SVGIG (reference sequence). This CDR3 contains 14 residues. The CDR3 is CAWSAAGGYNEQFF. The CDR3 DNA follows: TGTGCCTGGAGTGCCGCGGGGGGCTACAATGAGCAGTTCTTC.

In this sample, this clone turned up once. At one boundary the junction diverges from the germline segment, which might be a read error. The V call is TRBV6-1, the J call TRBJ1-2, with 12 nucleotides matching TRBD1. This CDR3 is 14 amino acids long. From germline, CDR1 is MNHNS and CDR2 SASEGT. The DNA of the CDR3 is TGTGCCATCAGTGGGACAGGGGGCTTTTATGGCTACACCTTC. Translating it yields CAISGTGGFYGYTF.

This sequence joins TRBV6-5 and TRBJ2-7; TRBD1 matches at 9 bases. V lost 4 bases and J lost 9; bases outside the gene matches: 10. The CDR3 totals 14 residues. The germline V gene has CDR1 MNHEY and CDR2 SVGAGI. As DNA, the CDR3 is TGTGCCAGCAGTTCCACCCGGGACAGGGTCAGGCAGTACTTC. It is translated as CASSSTRDRVRQYF.

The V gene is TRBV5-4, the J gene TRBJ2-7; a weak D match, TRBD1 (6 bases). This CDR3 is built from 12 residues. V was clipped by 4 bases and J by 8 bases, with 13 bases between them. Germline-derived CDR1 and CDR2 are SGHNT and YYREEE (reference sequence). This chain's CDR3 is CASSTDRTQQYF. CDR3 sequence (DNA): TGTGCCAGCAGCACGGACAGAACCCAGCAGTACTTC.

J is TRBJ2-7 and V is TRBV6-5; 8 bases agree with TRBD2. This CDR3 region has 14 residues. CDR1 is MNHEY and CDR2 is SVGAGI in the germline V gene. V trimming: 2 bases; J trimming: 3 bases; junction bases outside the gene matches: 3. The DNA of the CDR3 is TGTGCCAGCAGTTACCGAGCGGGGGTCTACGAGCAGTACTTC. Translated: CASSYRAGVYEQYF.

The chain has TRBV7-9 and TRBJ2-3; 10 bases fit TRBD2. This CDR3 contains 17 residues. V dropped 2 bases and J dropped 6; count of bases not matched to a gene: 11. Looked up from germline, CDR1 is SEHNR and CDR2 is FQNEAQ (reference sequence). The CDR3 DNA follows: TGTGCCAGCAGCTTATTCAGCGGGAGGGCCGCAGGGGATACGCAGTATTTT. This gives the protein CASSLFSGRAAGDTQYF.

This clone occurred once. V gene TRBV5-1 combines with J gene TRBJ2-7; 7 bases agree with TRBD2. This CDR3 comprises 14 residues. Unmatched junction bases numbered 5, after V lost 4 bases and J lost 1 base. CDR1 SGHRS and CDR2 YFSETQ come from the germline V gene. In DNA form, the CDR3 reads TGCGCCAGCAGCAGGGAGGGCGATTCCTACGAGCAGTACTTC. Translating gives CASSREGDSYEQYF.

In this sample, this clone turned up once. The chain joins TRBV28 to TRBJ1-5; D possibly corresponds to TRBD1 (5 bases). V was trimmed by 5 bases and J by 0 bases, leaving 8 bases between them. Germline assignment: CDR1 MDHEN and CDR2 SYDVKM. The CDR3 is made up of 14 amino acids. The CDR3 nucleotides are TGTGCCAGCAGTGGGGGGATTAGCAATCAGCCCCAGCATTTT. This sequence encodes CASSGGISNQPQHF.

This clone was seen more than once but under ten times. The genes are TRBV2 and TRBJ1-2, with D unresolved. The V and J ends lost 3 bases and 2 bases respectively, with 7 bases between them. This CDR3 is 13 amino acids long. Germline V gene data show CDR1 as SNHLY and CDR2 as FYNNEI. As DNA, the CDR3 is TGTGCCAGCAGTGAGTCGGGGAACTATGGCTACACCTTC. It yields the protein CASSESGNYGYTF.

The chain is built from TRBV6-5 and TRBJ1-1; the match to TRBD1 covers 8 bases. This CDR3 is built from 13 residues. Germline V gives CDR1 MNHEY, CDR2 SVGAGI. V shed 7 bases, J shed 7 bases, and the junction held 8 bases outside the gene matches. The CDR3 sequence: CASTPRTGLEAFF. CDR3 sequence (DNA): TGTGCCAGCACCCCTAGGACAGGGCTTGAAGCTTTCTTT.

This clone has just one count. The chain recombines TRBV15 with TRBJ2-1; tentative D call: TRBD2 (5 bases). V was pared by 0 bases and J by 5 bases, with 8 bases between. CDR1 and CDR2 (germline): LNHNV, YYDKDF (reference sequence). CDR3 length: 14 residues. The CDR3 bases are TGTGCCACCAGCAGAGATCCGGGGAACAATGAGCAGTTCTTC. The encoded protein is CATSRDPGNNEQFF.

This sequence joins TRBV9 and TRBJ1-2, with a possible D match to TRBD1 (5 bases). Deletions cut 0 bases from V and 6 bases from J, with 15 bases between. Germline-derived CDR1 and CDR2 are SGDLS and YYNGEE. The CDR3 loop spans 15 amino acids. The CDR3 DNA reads TGTGCCAGCAGCGTAGAGCCTGGGCAGGGAAATGGCTACACCTTC. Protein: CASSVEPGQGNGYTF.

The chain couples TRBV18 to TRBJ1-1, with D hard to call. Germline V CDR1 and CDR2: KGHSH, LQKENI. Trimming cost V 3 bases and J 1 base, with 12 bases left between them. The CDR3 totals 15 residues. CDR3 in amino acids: CASSPPIGENTEAFF. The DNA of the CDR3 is TGTGCCAGCTCACCTCCCATCGGGGAGAACACTGAAGCTTTCTTT.

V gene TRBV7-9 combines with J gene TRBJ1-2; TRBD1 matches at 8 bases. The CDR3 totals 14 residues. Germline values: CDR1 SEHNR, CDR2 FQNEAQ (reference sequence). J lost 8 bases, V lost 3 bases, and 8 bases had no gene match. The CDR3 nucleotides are TGTGCCAGCAGCTTTCAGGACAGGGTAGACGGCTACACCTTC. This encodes CASSFQDRVDGYTF.

CDR3 region: CASSFLSGGYTDTQYF. In DNA form, the CDR3 reads TGTGCCAGCAGCTTCCTCTCAGGGGGTTACACAGATACGCAGTATTTT. This sequence joins TRBV5-4 and TRBJ2-3; TRBD1 matches 7 bases. The CDR3 covers 16 residues. Germline CDR1 SGHNT, CDR2 YYREEE (reference sequence). With 2 bases clipped from V and 2 bases from J, the junction kept 8 bases outside the gene matches.

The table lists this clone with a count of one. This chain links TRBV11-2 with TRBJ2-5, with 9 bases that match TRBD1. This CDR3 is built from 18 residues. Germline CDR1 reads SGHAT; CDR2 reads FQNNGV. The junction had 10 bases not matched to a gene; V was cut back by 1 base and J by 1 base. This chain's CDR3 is CASSLGVSGQGSQETQYF. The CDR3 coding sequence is TGTGCCAGCAGCTTAGGAGTATCGGGACAGGGTAGCCAAGAGACCCAGTACTTC.

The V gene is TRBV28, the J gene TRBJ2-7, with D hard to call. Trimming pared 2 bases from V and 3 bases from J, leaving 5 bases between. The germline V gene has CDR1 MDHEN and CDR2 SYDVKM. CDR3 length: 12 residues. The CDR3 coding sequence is TGTGCCAGCAGTTTACAGATCTACGAGCAGTACTTC. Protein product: CASSLQIYEQYF.

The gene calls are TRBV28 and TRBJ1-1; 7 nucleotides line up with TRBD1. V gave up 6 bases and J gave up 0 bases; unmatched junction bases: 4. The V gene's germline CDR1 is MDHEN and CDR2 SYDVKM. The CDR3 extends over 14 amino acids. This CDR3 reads CASRGGQLNTEAFF. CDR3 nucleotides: TGTGCCAGCAGGGGGGGACAGTTGAACACTGAAGCTTTCTTT.

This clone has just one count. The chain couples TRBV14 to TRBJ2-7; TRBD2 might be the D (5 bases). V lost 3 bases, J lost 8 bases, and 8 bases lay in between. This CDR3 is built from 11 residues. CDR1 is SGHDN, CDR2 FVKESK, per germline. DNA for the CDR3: TGTGCCAGCAGCCAGGGGAGCCAGCAGTACTTC. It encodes CASSQGSQQYF.

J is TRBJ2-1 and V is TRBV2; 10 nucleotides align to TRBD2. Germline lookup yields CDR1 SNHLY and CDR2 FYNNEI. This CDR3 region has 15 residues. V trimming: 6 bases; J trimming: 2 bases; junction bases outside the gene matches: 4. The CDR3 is CASRRTSGAYNEQFF. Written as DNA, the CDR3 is TGTGCCAGCAGGCGGACTAGCGGAGCCTACAATGAGCAGTTCTTC.

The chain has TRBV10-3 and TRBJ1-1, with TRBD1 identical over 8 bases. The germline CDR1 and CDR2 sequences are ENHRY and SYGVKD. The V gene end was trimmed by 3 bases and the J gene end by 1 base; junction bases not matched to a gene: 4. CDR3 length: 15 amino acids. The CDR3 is CAISDGTGSNTEAFF. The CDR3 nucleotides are TGTGCCATCAGTGATGGGACAGGCTCGAACACTGAAGCTTTCTTT.

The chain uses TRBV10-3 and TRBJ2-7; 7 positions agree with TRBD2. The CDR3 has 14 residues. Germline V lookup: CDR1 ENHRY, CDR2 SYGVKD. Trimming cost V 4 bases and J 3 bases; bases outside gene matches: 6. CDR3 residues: CAISAVASGYEQYF. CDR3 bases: TGTGCCATCAGTGCGGTCGCTAGCGGCTACGAGCAGTACTTC.

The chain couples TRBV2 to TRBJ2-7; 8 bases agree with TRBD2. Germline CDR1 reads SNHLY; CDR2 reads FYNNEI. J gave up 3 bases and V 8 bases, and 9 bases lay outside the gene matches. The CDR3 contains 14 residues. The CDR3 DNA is TGTGCCAGCCAAGGGGCGGGAGGTCTCTACGAGCAGTACTTC. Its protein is CASQGAGGLYEQYF.

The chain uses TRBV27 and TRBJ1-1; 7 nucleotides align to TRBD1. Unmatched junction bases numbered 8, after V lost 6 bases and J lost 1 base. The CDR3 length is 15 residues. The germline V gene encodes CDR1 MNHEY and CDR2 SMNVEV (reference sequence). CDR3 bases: TGTGCCAGCAGACAAACCGGGACAGCGAACACTGAAGCTTTCTTT. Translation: CASRQTGTANTEAFF.

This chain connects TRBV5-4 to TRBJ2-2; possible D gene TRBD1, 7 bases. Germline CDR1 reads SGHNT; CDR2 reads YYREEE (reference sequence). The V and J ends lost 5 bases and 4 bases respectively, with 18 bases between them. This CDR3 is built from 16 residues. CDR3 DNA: TGTGCCAGCAGTCCCCCAGGGGGAGCGGGCACCGGGGAGCTGTTTTTT. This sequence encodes CASSPPGGAGTGELFF.